This TCR beta chain was captured by sequencing in a study of blood T cells in healthy people across ages. Study-wide results and caveats: Diversity of TCR beta per million T cells declined in a roughly linear way with age.

This clonotype was detected a few times. What it binds is not known. Then a second PCR, running about 6 to 12 cycles, was carried out with a sample-barcoded 5' primer and a J-beta primer mix. TCRdb used MiXCR to reprocess the 5' RACE reads, holding one entry per CDR3 protein. The sample lists roughly 1 million distinct CDR3 sequences; about 25% were seen once. Per germline, CDR1 SQVTM and CDR2 ANQGSEA. Trimming pared 6 bases from V and 6 bases from J, leaving 21 bases between. The CDR3 covers 15 residues. The same specimen was also included in a second study, on T cells of mothers and their children. That source reports: Three mothers and their six children, all healthy Caucasians, donated. Mother-child pairs who were related displayed a slightly higher overlap than unrelated pairs, a difference that was non-significant.

This TCR was sampled from a girl aged 2-10 years in good health. V usage is TRBV29-1 and J usage is TRBJ2-1; TRBD1 is a possible D gene (5 bases). The source material was blood. The CDR3 DNA is TGCAGCGTGGACCTAGACAGCCTCACAGTCAATGAGCAGTTCTTC. Translation gives CSVDLDSLTVNEQFF.